This TCR beta chain was captured by sequencing in a study of tumor and adjacent non-tumor tissue in lung cancer. For the study at large: There were some 11 adenocarcinoma, a couple of squamous cell carcinoma and 1 small cell lung cancer cases. Samples averaged roughly 4.3 million productive TCRbeta reads each. Study-wide results and caveats: TCR diversity was significantly greater in tumor than normal lung tissue. Higher tumor TCR diversity was associated with shorter survival.

This sample's RNA came from whole unsorted tissue. More than 3 cm separated this lung sample from the edge of the tumor. A modified ARM-PCR protocol with three rounds of nested PCR amplified TCRbeta. TCRdb reprocessed the multiplex PCR reads with MiXCR, giving one entry per CDR3 protein. The sample includes about 110,000 distinct CDR3 sequences, about 65% seen only once; the top ten take over 15%. Germline V gene sequence: CDR1 SGHRS, CDR2 YFSETQ. V lost 1 base to trimming and J lost 3 bases, with 11 bases between them. The CDR3 has 14 amino acids. A word on this clonotype: Its specificity is unknown.

Specimen: distant non-tumor lung tissue. This clonotype originated in a man aged 55 to 70 with non-small cell lung cancer. The V and J genes are TRBV5-1 and TRBJ2-7; D possibly corresponds to TRBD1 (6 bases). CDR3 nucleotides: TGCGCCAGCAGCTTGCAGGGGACGAACTACGAGCAGTACTTC. Translation: CASSLQGTNYEQYF.